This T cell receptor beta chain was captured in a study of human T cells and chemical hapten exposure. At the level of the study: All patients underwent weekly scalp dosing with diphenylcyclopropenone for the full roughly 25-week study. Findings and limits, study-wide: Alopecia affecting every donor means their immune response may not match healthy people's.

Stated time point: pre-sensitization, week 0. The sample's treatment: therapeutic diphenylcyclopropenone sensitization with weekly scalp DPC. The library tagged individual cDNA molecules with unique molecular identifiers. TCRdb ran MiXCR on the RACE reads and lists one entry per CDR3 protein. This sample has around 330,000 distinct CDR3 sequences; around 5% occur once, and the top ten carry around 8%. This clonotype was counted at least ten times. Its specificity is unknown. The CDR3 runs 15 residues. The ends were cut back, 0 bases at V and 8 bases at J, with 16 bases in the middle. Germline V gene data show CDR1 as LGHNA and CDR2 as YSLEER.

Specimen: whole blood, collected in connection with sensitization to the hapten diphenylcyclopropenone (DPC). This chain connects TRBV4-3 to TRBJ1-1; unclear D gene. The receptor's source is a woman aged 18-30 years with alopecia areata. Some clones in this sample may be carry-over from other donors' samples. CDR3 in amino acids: CASSQEGGPRGEAFF. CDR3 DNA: TGCGCCAGCAGCCAAGAAGGAGGGCCGAGAGGCGAAGCTTTCTTT.